A single sample is the source of the 15 T cell receptor beta chains below, sequenced in a study of control samples from healthy donors and cancer patients. The assay was immunoSEQ multiplex PCR, and TCRdb's table has in-frame clones only and misses some. The top ten hold 2.9% of the sample, which has about 69,000 clones, over 65% seen once. Input material: PBMCs. The receptors shown here come from a woman between 45 and 60 years old with lung cancer.

The V gene is TRBV11-1, the J gene TRBJ1-2; 9 positions match TRBD1. Germline V lookup: CDR1 SGHAT, CDR2 FQDESV (reference sequence). The ends lost 5 bases at V and 8 bases at J; junction bases unmatched: 6. This CDR3 region has 13 residues. DNA of the CDR3: TGTGCCAGCAGCCCAGAGGGACAGGGAGGCTACACCTTC. Protein product: CASSPEGQGGYTF.

This clone appeared a single time. The gene calls are TRBV28 and TRBJ1-5; the D is unclear. Germline V gives CDR1 MDHEN, CDR2 SYDVKM. V was trimmed by 8 bases and J by 1 base, leaving 18 bases between them. The CDR3 is 16 residues long. The CDR3 here is CASCLRALGSNQPQHF. Here the CDR3 DNA reads TGTGCCAGCTGCTTAAGGGCCCTAGGAAGCAATCAGCCCCAGCATTTT.

The chain joins TRBV5-4 to TRBJ2-3, with TRBD1 identical over 10 bases. Germline CDR1 is SGHNT and CDR2 is YYREEE (reference sequence). Germline trimming cut 3 bases from V and 4 bases from J; bases unmatched to any gene: 11. The CDR3 is 17 residues long. This CDR3 reads CASSSPGTGVTADTQYF. The CDR3 bases are TGTGCCAGCAGCTCCCCCGGGACAGGGGTGACCGCAGATACGCAGTATTTT.

The chain joins TRBV28 to TRBJ1-4; D is possibly TRBD1 (6 bases). The germline CDR1 and CDR2 sequences are MDHEN and SYDVKM. The V end was cut by 4 bases, the J end by 3 bases, with 9 bases between. The CDR3 loop spans 14 amino acids. CDR3 sequence reads: CASSSGEPNEKLFF. CDR3 DNA sequence: TGTGCCAGCAGTTCAGGGGAACCTAATGAAAAACTGTTTTTT.

The rearrangement links TRBV5-4 to TRBJ2-7; D is perhaps TRBD1 (5 bases). CDR1 is SGHNT, CDR2 YYREEE, per germline (reference sequence). The length of the CDR3 is 12 residues. V was shortened by 4 bases and J by 5 bases, with 10 bases between the two germline ends. The DNA for the CDR3 is TGTGCCAGCAGCCTGGGGCTAAACGAGCAGTACTTC. Its translation: CASSLGLNEQYF.

This clone was seen just once. The chain employs TRBV4-3 and TRBJ1-5, with D unresolved. The V gene lost 0 bases and the J gene lost 5 bases, with 11 bases spanning the gap. In germline, CDR1 is LGHNA, CDR2 YSLEER. The CDR3 is made up of 15 amino acids. The CDR3 protein is CASSQDSDIYQPQHF. CDR3 sequence (DNA): TGCGCCAGCAGCCAAGATTCTGACATCTATCAGCCCCAGCATTTT.

This chain connects TRBV4-3 to TRBJ1-2; D is perhaps TRBD1 (5 bases). Trimming shortened V by 0 bases and J by 8 bases, and 13 bases separated the two germline ends. Germline CDR1 LGHNA, CDR2 YSLEER. The CDR3 covers 14 residues. This CDR3 reads CASSQDLGGWGYTF. Written as DNA, the CDR3 is TGCGCCAGCAGCCAAGATCTGGGGGGATGGGGCTACACCTTC.

Only one count was recorded for this clone. The chain couples TRBV16 to TRBJ2-7; the match to TRBD1 covers 9 bases. The CDR3 has 15 amino acids. Trimming cost V 0 bases and J 6 bases; bases outside gene matches: 6. CDR1 is KGHSY and CDR2 is FQNENV in the germline V gene. The chain's CDR3 is CASSQSQQGAGEQYF. As DNA, the CDR3 is TGTGCCAGCAGCCAATCGCAACAGGGGGCCGGCGAGCAGTACTTC.

The rearrangement links TRBV13 to TRBJ2-7; 7 bases agree with TRBD1. This CDR3 has 14 residues. Germline V gene data show CDR1 as PRHDT and CDR2 as FYEKMQ (reference sequence). J was trimmed by 6 bases and V by 5 bases; bases with no gene match: 10. This chain's CDR3 is CASSTRQGLAEQYF. Here the CDR3 DNA reads TGTGCCAGCAGCACTCGACAGGGTTTGGCCGAGCAGTACTTC. The variable domain in full, completed from reference TRBV13 and TRBJ2-7, reads AAGVIQSPRHLIKEKRETATLKCYPIPRHDTVYWYQQGPGQDPQFLISFYEKMQSDKGSIPDRFSAQQFSDYHSELNMSSLELGDSALYFCASSTRQGLAEQYFGPGTRLTVT.

The chain employs TRBV4-3 and TRBJ1-4; D may be TRBD1 (5 bases). Germline V gene data show CDR1 as LGHNA and CDR2 as YSLEER. CDR3 length equals 15 residues. Trimming pared 0 bases from V and 9 bases from J, leaving 14 bases between. DNA for the CDR3: TGCGCCAGCAGCCAAGATAAAAGGGCAGGGCAAAAACTGTTTTTT. Protein sequence: CASSQDKRAGQKLFF.

The gene calls are TRBV11-3 and TRBJ2-3; 14 nucleotides agree with TRBD2. This CDR3 has 19 amino acids. Trimming removed 1 base from V and 2 bases from J; junction bases left unmatched: 8. In germline, CDR1 is SGHNT, CDR2 YENEEA. The CDR3 sequence: CASSLALGLAGEYTDTQYF. The DNA of the CDR3 is TGTGCCAGCAGCTTAGCCTTGGGACTAGCGGGGGAGTACACAGATACGCAGTATTTT. The full variable domain, in which reference TRBV11-3 and TRBJ2-3 provide the parts outside the CDR3, is EAGVVQSPRYKIIEKKQPVAFWCNPISGHNTLYWYLQNLGQGPELLIRYENEEAVDDSQLPKDRFSAERLKGVDSTLKIQPAELGDSAVYLCASSLALGLAGEYTDTQYFGPGTRLTVL.

The chain couples TRBV15 to TRBJ1-3, with a tentative D call TRBD1 (5 bases). Deletions cut 5 bases from V and 3 bases from J, with 14 bases between. Germline V gene lookup returns CDR1 LNHNV and CDR2 YYDKDF (reference sequence). The CDR3 contains 15 residues. DNA for the CDR3: TGTGCCACCAGCGGGGAGGGGACGGGTGGAAACACCATATATTTT. Translated, it gives CATSGEGTGGNTIYF.

The genes are TRBV18 and TRBJ2-3, with D maybe TRBD1 (5 bases). V dropped 0 bases and J dropped 4 bases, with 11 bases sitting between them. CDR3 size: 15 residues. The V gene's germline CDR1 is KGHSH and CDR2 LQKENI. In DNA form, the CDR3 reads TGTGCCAGCTCACCACCGCAGGGCTCGGCAGATACGCAGTATTTT. This codes for CASSPPQGSADTQYF.

This clone was counted a single time. The chain employs TRBV7-3 and TRBJ1-2, with D unclear. Trimming took 1 base from V and 13 from J, leaving 10 bases between them. The CDR3 covers 11 residues. From germline, CDR1 is SGHTA and CDR2 FQGTGA. CDR3 bases: TGTGCCAGCAGCTTAAATGGACCTCTCACCTTC. This encodes CASSLNGPLTF.

This chain links TRBV28 with TRBJ1-5; 7 bases fit TRBD1. Trimming took 5 bases from V and 6 from J; bases not matched to a gene: 7. In germline, CDR1 is MDHEN, CDR2 SYDVKM. This CDR3 contains 14 residues. The CDR3 DNA is TGTGCCAGCAGTACGACAGGGCTAACTCAGCCCCAGCATTTT. Protein: CASSTTGLTQPQHF.